Listed here are 17 T cell receptor beta chains from one sample, sequenced in a study of cytomegalovirus exposure and HLA in healthy donors (dated by TCRdb to between 2016 and 2019). Receptor amplification or capture employed the immunoSEQ multiplex PCR assay. For the multiplex PCR, a mixture combining 60 forward primers for TCR Vbeta segments and 13 reverse primers for TCR Jbeta segments was used. This immuneACCESS table, as held by TCRdb, lists in-frame sequences with V and J called but not all clones. Of the missing ones, under half trace to an unresolved V gene in checked studies; the others have no known cause. Across this sample there are about 110,000 clones, with 50% to 70% seen only once. The ten largest clonotypes hold less than 4.5% of the sample. The sample consisted of PBMCs. All receptors come from a young man in good health and CMV-seropositive.

Comments on this clone: The sample contains more than one DNA sequence encoding this CDR3. The chain links TRBV11-2 to TRBJ2-3; TRBD2 is a possible D gene (7 bases). The CDR3 runs 15 residues. CDR1 is SGHAT, CDR2 FQNNGV, per germline. V was cut by 6 bases and J by 7 bases, with 20 bases left in between. CDR3 coding DNA: TGTGCCAGCAGTCCCGGGGGGCTAACCTACAATACGCAGTATTTT. Encoded protein: CASSPGGLTYNTQYF.

The chain recombines TRBV11-2 with TRBJ2-7, with TRBD1 matching over 7 bases. Germline V gives CDR1 SGHAT, CDR2 FQNNGV. This CDR3 spans 15 amino acids. The V segment lost 4 bases and the J segment 3 bases; nucleotides outside the gene matches: 9. The CDR3 nucleotides read TGTGCCAGCAGCTGGTACAGGGGAGTAGGCTACGAGCAGTACTTC. It is translated as CASSWYRGVGYEQYF.

The gene calls are TRBV5-4 and TRBJ1-2; 12 bases line up with TRBD1. CDR1 is SGHNT and CDR2 is YYREEE in the germline V gene (reference sequence). The trim removed 0 bases at V and 3 bases at J, leaving 6 bases unmatched. The CDR3 length is 17 residues. CDR3 protein: CASSLAGQGASYYGYTF. CDR3 DNA sequence: TGTGCCAGCAGCTTGGCGGGACAGGGGGCTAGTTACTATGGCTACACCTTC.

Comments on this clone: The same CDR3 can be traced to other DNA sequences in this sample. J is TRBJ2-7 and V is TRBV7-9, with 9 nucleotides matching TRBD1. Looked up from germline, CDR1 is SEHNR and CDR2 is FQNEAQ (reference sequence). The CDR3 has 15 residues. J was trimmed by 5 bases and V by 3 bases; bases with no gene match: 8. The CDR3 DNA follows: TGTGCCAGCAGCTTCGGAGGGACAGGGAACCACGAGCAGTACTTC. This gives the protein CASSFGGTGNHEQYF.

This clone was recorded a few times. CDR3 protein: CSVVRGDRGVEKLFF. DNA for the CDR3: TGCAGCGTTGTTCGGGGGGACAGGGGGGTTGAAAAACTGTTTTTT. The chain is built from TRBV29-1 and TRBJ1-4, with 11 bases matching TRBD1. Germline V gene sequence: CDR1 SQVTM, CDR2 ANQGSEA. The CDR3 contains 15 residues. V lost 4 bases and J lost 7; bases outside the gene matches: 8.

The gene calls are TRBV10-3 and TRBJ2-7; 7 nucleotides agree with TRBD2. The CDR3 is made up of 15 amino acids. Germline V gene data show CDR1 as ENHRY and CDR2 as SYGVKD. The V segment lost 2 bases and the J segment 2 bases; nucleotides outside the gene matches: 6. The CDR3 protein is CAISEVTGGPYEQYF. In nucleotides, the CDR3 is TGTGCCATCAGTGAGGTTACGGGGGGACCCTACGAGCAGTACTTC.

The chain couples TRBV5-1 to TRBJ1-4, with TRBD1 as a possible D gene (5 bases). This CDR3 has 14 amino acids. Trimming left V 4 bases short and J 0 bases short, with 7 bases between. Germline values: CDR1 SGHRS, CDR2 YFSETQ. CDR3 residues: CASSKTATNEKLFF. The DNA for the CDR3 is TGCGCCAGCAGCAAGACAGCAACTAATGAAAAACTGTTTTTT.

The chain has TRBV7-9 and TRBJ2-5, with 12 bases that match TRBD2. Per the germline V gene, CDR1 is SEHNR and CDR2 is FQNEAQ (reference sequence). With V trimmed by 4 bases and J by 4 bases, 7 bases remained unmatched. CDR3 length: 16 amino acids. The CDR3 sequence is CASSWPSGGAPETQYF. For the CDR3, the DNA is TGTGCCAGCAGCTGGCCTAGCGGGGGGGCCCCAGAGACCCAGTACTTC.

The J gene is TRBJ1-2, the V gene TRBV11-2; tentatively, D is TRBD1 (6 bases). Germline CDR1 SGHAT, CDR2 FQNNGV. This CDR3 has 14 amino acids. V lost 6 bases, J lost 4 bases, and 15 bases lay in between. The CDR3 protein is CASRDLRGSYGYTF. In DNA form, the CDR3 reads TGTGCCAGCAGAGACCTAAGGGGGTCCTATGGCTACACCTTC.

This CDR3 is CASSLGRGAATNEKLFF. The CDR3 bases are TGTGCCAGCAGTTTGGGGAGGGGGGCTGCAACTAATGAAAAACTGTTTTTT. This rearrangement joins TRBV11-2 to TRBJ1-4, with D possibly being TRBD1 (6 bases). The CDR3 totals 17 residues. V was trimmed by 6 bases and J by 0 bases, leaving 17 bases between them. Germline V gene sequence: CDR1 SGHAT, CDR2 FQNNGV.

The V and J genes are TRBV6-6 and TRBJ1-1; D gene unclear. Germline CDR1 reads MNHNY; CDR2 reads SVGAGI (reference sequence). CDR3 length: 11 amino acids. V was trimmed by 5 bases and J by 3 bases, leaving 4 bases between them. The CDR3 DNA follows: TGTGCCAGCAGTCCGTACACTGAAGCTTTCTTT. Protein sequence: CASSPYTEAFF.

Only a few counts were recorded for this clone. V usage is TRBV5-6 and J usage is TRBJ1-1, with D perhaps matching TRBD1 (6 bases). The CDR3 has 13 residues. CDR1 is SGHDT, CDR2 YYEEEE, per germline. V was pared by 4 bases and J by 4 bases, with 11 bases between. This chain's CDR3 is CASSVQGFTEAFF. CDR3 DNA sequence: TGTGCCAGCAGCGTACAGGGTTTCACTGAAGCTTTCTTT.

For this clone: The junction departs from germline at one end; a sequencing error may be responsible. V usage is TRBV6-4 and J usage is TRBJ2-7, with 7 bases lining up with TRBD1. The CDR3 is made up of 14 amino acids. Germline V CDR1 and CDR2: MRHNA, SNTAGT. The CDR3 region is CASSVRDRYYGQYF. The CDR3 DNA sequence: TGTGCCAGCAGTGTCCGGGACAGATATTACGGGCAGTACTTC.

J is TRBJ2-6 and V is TRBV27, with 9 bases identical to TRBD1. The ends lost 6 bases at V and 2 bases at J; junction bases unmatched: 11. CDR1 is MNHEY and CDR2 is SMNVEV in the germline V gene (reference sequence). CDR3 length equals 18 residues. For the CDR3, the DNA is TGTGCCAGCAGAACCACAGGGGGCCTGCAGGCTGGGGCCAACGTCCTGACTTTC. It specifies CASRTTGGLQAGANVLTF.

The chain combines TRBV11-2 with TRBJ2-3, with 7 bases fitting TRBD2. The CDR3 sequence is 12 residues long. V dropped 5 bases and J dropped 10; count of bases not matched to a gene: 6. CDR1 is SGHAT and CDR2 is FQNNGV in the germline V gene. The CDR3 DNA reads TGTGCCAGCAGCCCCCCCCGGGGGGCGCAGTATTTT. Encoded protein: CASSPPRGAQYF.

The chain joins TRBV4-1 to TRBJ2-7; 9 positions match TRBD1. The CDR3 is 15 residues long. Per the germline V gene, CDR1 is MGHRA and CDR2 is YSYEKL. V lost 5 bases to trimming and J lost 6 bases; unmatched junction nucleotides: 11. The CDR3, as DNA: TGCGCCAGCAGCTATGCCGGGACAGGGAGTACCGAGCAGTACTTC. Translated, it gives CASSYAGTGSTEQYF.

The V gene is TRBV4-1, the J gene TRBJ1-1; TRBD1 is a possible D gene (5 bases). Per the germline V gene, CDR1 is MGHRA and CDR2 is YSYEKL. The CDR3 consists of 14 residues. Trimming pared 3 bases from V and 12 bases from J, leaving 20 bases between. DNA of the CDR3: TGCGCCAGCAGCCAGCAGACAGTCTCCCCCACAACTTTCTTT. Protein product: CASSQQTVSPTTFF.